This TCR beta chain is from a study of T cell responses to AZD1222 COVID-19 vaccine. The study, taken as a whole, reports: Among vaccine-associated CD4 TCRs, coverage spanned spike, with dominance at 160-218 and 743-854. A reported finding is that nearly half of spike-specific TCRs target unmutated variant regions. Donors in the cohort were predominantly white British and more often female, and clonal diversity was possibly underestimated.

The CDR3 consists of 17 residues. Between the trimmed V and J ends, which lost 0 bases and 8 bases, there was a span of 20 bases. Germline V gives CDR1 ENHRY, CDR2 SYGVKD. As for this clone: The antigen remains undetermined.

Second-dose intervals of approximately 4 or approximately 12 weeks were pooled. This table comes from immunoSEQ multiplex PCR, and its TCRdb copy is limited to in-frame clones, with some not included. The sample carries some 100,000 clones, roughly 86% recorded once. The input for sequencing was peripheral blood, taken 28 days after the second AZD1222 dose. The chain combines TRBV10-3 with TRBJ2-1; TRBD2 might be the D (6 bases). The receptor's source is an adult who received the AZD1222 COVID-19 vaccine. CDR3 amino acids: CAISESIGRGSGYEQFF. The CDR3 region has the DNA TGTGCCATCAGTGAGTCGATCGGCCGGGGGTCAGGCTATGAGCAGTTCTTC.